This T cell receptor (beta chain) was captured in a study of T cell responses to AZD1222 COVID-19 vaccine. General study points: Breadth and depth of Spike-specific TCRs rose after two AZD1222 doses. Repertoire collection took place solely once the T cell response had peaked. The study identified only six AZD1222 recipients as seropositive at baseline.

Details on this clone: Antigen: not known.

Profiling relied on immunoSEQ multiplex PCR, and the TCRdb table lists in-frame clones only, not all of them. The sample has approximately 67,000 clones; roughly four fifths are singletons. Pooled together were second doses at about 4 or about 12 weeks. The CDR3 extends over 15 amino acids. J was trimmed by 10 bases and V by 5 bases; bases with no gene match: 11. Germline V gene sequence: CDR1 SGHTA, CDR2 FQGNSA. Sequences were derived from peripheral blood, sampled 28 days after the second AZD1222 dose. The receptor's source is an adult who received the AZD1222 COVID-19 vaccine. The gene calls are TRBV7-2 and TRBJ2-1, with 10 bases that match TRBD2. CDR3 sequence reads: CASSTFDSGGIEQFF. The DNA of the CDR3 is TGTGCCAGCAGCACTTTTGATAGCGGGGGGATAGAGCAGTTCTTC.